This is a list of T cell receptor beta chains from one sample in a study of untreated major depressive disorder. Sequencing was performed with immunoSEQ multiplex PCR; in TCRdb, only in-frame clones are kept and a portion is missing. The sample has about 21,000 clones, just under 90% seen once; the top ten hold approximately 0.47%. Sequencing was done on a sample of CD4+ T cells from PBMCs. Source of these receptors: a woman in her thirties or forties in good health. Both conserved end residues are part of each CDR3. The D gene is left open where the match is weak. A clone size is listed for some rows: how often the clone was seen (once, few, many), or a class if it is expanded.

v_gene	j_gene	abundance	d_gene	CDR3nt	CDR3aa
TRBV28	TRBJ2-7	NA	NA	TGTGCCAGCAGTTCCCCGAAGCGATCCTACGAGCAGTACTTC	CASSSPKRSYEQYF
TRBV5-1	TRBJ1-5	NA	NA	TGCGCCAGCAGCTTGTCGGGGGTCAATCAGCCCCAGCATTTT	CASSLSGVNQPQHF
TRBV5-1	TRBJ1-4	NA	NA	TGCGCCAGCCGATCCGACACTACTAATGAAAAACTGTTTTTT	CASRSDTTNEKLFF
TRBV2	TRBJ1-2	NA	TRBD1	TGTGCCAGCAGGGGACAGGCGATATATGGCTACACCTTC	CASRGQAIYGYTF
TRBV6-5	TRBJ2-1	NA	NA	TGTGCCAGCAGTTCCAGGGCTAGTGAGCAGTTCTTC	CASSSRASEQFF
TRBV4-1	TRBJ1-4	NA	NA	TGCGCCAGCAGCCAAGGGTTTAATGAAAAACTGTTTTTT	CASSQGFNEKLFF
TRBV19	TRBJ2-1	NA	TRBD2	TGTGCCAGTAGGAGACTAGCGCCTAGCTCCTACAATGAGCAGTTCTTC	CASRRLAPSSYNEQFF
TRBV4-1	TRBJ1-1	NA	NA	TGCGCCAGCAGCCAAGGAAGGGCCCATGATGTAAACACTGAAGCTTTCTTT	CASSQGRAHDVNTEAFF
TRBV5-4	TRBJ1-5	NA	TRBD1	TGTGCCAGCAGCTTGGGGGGGACAGGAAATCAGCCCCAGCATTTT	CASSLGGTGNQPQHF
TRBV28	TRBJ1-5	NA	TRBD1	TGTGCCAGCCGACAGGGGGGGATCAATCAGCCCCAGCATTTT	CASRQGGINQPQHF
TRBV5-4	TRBJ2-5	NA	TRBD2	TGTGCCAGCAGCAGGACTAGCGGGAAGGTGGAGACCCAGTACTTC	CASSRTSGKVETQYF
TRBV7-7	TRBJ2-7	NA	TRBD2	TGTGCTAGCAGCTTACGAAGGGAGGGAGTCTACGAGCAGTACTTC	CASSLRREGVYEQYF
TRBV6-5	TRBJ2-5	NA	NA	TGTGCCAGCAGAGCTCCTCCAAGCGCAGAGACCCAGTACTTC	CASRAPPSAETQYF
TRBV2	TRBJ2-2	NA	TRBD2	TGTGCCACCTCTCCGAAGGCTAGCGGGAGGAACACCGGGGAGCTGTTTTTT	CATSPKASGRNTGELFF
TRBV18	TRBJ2-2	NA	TRBD2	TGTGCCAGCTCACCCGGACTAGCGGGAAACACCGGGGAGCTGTTTTTT	CASSPGLAGNTGELFF
TRBV6-6	TRBJ2-5	NA	TRBD2	TGTGCCAGCAGTTACGGGCGGGGGAGTACCCAAGAGACCCAGTACTTC	CASSYGRGSTQETQYF
TRBV6-1	TRBJ1-6	NA	NA	TGTGCCAGCAGTGAAGACGAACTATCACCCCTCCACTTT	CASSEDELSPLHF
TRBV5-8	TRBJ2-2	NA	NA	TGTGCCAGCAGCTTGTCTACCGGGGAGCTGTTTTTT	CASSLSTGELFF
TRBV29-1	TRBJ2-7	NA	NA	TGCAGCGTTGAAGAGTCCTACGAGCAGTACTTC	CSVEESYEQYF
TRBV27	TRBJ2-7	NA	NA	TGTGCCGAGGTGCGGCAGTACTTC	CAEVRQYF
TRBV2	TRBJ2-5	once	NA	TGTGCCAGCAGTGAATTGGCTCAGCGCCAAGAGACCCAGTACTTC	CASSELAQRQETQYF
TRBV30	TRBJ1-1	NA	TRBD1	TGTGCCTGGAGTGGGACAGGGAACGCTGAAGCTTTCTTT	CAWSGTGNAEAFF
TRBV4-1	TRBJ1-2	NA	NA	TGCGCCAGCAGCCAAGAACAGCAAGTAACGGGGGGAACCACCTTC	CASSQEQQVTGGTTF
TRBV28	TRBJ1-2	NA	NA	TGTGCCAGCGGACGTCTAGGGGGGGTTTATGGCTACACCTTC	CASGRLGGVYGYTF
TRBV5-1	TRBJ2-6	once	NA	TGCGCCAGCAGCGAGGGACTCCTCTCTGGGGCCAACGTCCTGACTTTC	CASSEGLLSGANVLTF
TRBV19	TRBJ2-7	NA	TRBD2	TGTGCCAGTAGAGGGACTAGCGGGGCCTCCTACGAGCAGTACTTC	CASRGTSGASYEQYF
TRBV28	TRBJ2-6	NA	NA	TGTGCCAGCAGTTTAGGTCGCGGGGGGGCCAACGTCCTGACTTTC	CASSLGRGGANVLTF
TRBV7-9	TRBJ2-5	NA	TRBD1	TGTGCCAGCAGCAGGGGGCGGGTGGAGACCCAGTACTTC	CASSRGRVETQYF
TRBV18	TRBJ2-7	NA	TRBD2	TGTGCCAGCTCCCATCGGCGGGAGTATTCCTACGAGCAGTACTTC	CASSHRREYSYEQYF
TRBV5-1	TRBJ2-5	NA	TRBD2	TGCGCCAGCAGCGAGCCGACTAGCGGGGTCTTCGGCGAGACCCAGTACTTC	CASSEPTSGVFGETQYF
TRBV28	TRBJ1-2	NA	NA	TGTGCCAGCAGGGGACCCCCGGACGCCTATGGCTACACCTTC	CASRGPPDAYGYTF
TRBV19	TRBJ2-7	once	NA	TGTGCCAGTAGTATTATGACTAGTTCCTACGAGCAGTACTTC	CASSIMTSSYEQYF
TRBV5-1	TRBJ2-5	NA	NA	TGCGCCAGCAGCGCCGGGACATCTCAAGAGACCCAGTACTTC	CASSAGTSQETQYF
TRBV9	TRBJ1-4	NA	NA	TGTGCCAGCAGCGTCCGGCCGTCTAATGAAAAACTGTTTTTT	CASSVRPSNEKLFF
TRBV9	TRBJ2-2	NA	NA	TGTGCCAGCTCCGCTGCGAACACCGGGGAGCTGTTTTTT	CASSAANTGELFF
TRBV10-3	TRBJ1-2	NA	NA	TGTGCCATCAGTGAGTCGACTCGAGTCTATGGCTACACCTTC	CAISESTRVYGYTF
TRBV9	TRBJ1-1	NA	NA	TGTGCCAGCGGCCGATCGGACAGCTTGAACACTGAAGCTTTCTTT	CASGRSDSLNTEAFF
TRBV5-6	TRBJ2-1	NA	NA	TGTGCCAGCAGCTTGGGTGGCGGCCGCTACAATGAGCAGTTCTTC	CASSLGGGRYNEQFF
TRBV4-2	TRBJ2-1	NA	TRBD2	TGTGCCAGCAGCCAAGATCGGGCTAGCGGGATTAACGATGAGCAGTTCTTC	CASSQDRASGINDEQFF
TRBV7-2	TRBJ2-3	NA	NA	TGTGCCAGCAGCTTAGGTTGGGGGGGCGTAGATACGCAGTATTTT	CASSLGWGGVDTQYF
TRBV2	TRBJ2-1	NA	TRBD2	TGTGCCAGCAGGAAGGGACTAGCGGGGGGAAAGAATGAGCAGTTCTTC	CASRKGLAGGKNEQFF
TRBV4-2	TRBJ2-3	once	NA	TGTGCCAGCAGCCAGGAACCGACCGGGACCTCGCCGGGCCCTAGCACAGATACGCAGTATTTT	CASSQEPTGTSPGPSTDTQYF